This T cell receptor beta chain was obtained from a study of T cell repertoires in cytomegalovirus infection. This clonotype has just a few counts. Its antigen is unidentified. From the reads, TCRdb called clonotypes with MiXCR, one entry per CDR3 protein. The table has about 130,000 distinct CDR3 sequences, 20% to 30% seen once. Germline loops: CDR1 MNHEY, CDR2 SVGEGT. The CDR3 extends over 15 amino acids. V was pared by 6 bases and J by 3 bases, with 9 bases of the junction left unmatched. Overall study results and limits: The ex vivo response showed dominance by HLA-C-restricted CMV-specific TCR beta clonotypes. Carriage of CMV together with the relevant HLA was identifiable through cumulative public TCR beta family frequency.

The chain employs TRBV6-2 or TRBV6-3 and TRBJ2-7, with TRBD2 matching 9 bases. This receptor was taken from a human donor in good health (CMV status not recorded). Some clones in this sample may be carry-over from other donors' samples. The sample comprised PBMCs, sequenced either directly or after in vitro stimulation (not recorded which). CDR3 sequence: CASSPLAGFIYEQYV. The CDR3 bases are TGTGCCAGCAGCCCTCTAGCGGGATTCATCTACGAGCAGTACGTC.